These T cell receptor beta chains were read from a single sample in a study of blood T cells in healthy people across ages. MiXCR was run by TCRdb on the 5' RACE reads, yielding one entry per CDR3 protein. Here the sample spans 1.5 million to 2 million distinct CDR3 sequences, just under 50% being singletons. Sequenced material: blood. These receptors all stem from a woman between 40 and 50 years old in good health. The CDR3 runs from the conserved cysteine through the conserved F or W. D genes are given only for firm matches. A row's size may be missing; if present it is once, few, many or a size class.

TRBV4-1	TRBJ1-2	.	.	TGCGCCAGCAGCCAAGTGGGTTCCGGAGGCTACACCTTC	CASSQVGSGGYTF
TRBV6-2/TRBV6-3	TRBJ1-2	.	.	TGTGCCAGCTCCCGCGGGCTCAAGGGGCCGAACTATGGCTACACCTTC	CASSRGLKGPNYGYTF
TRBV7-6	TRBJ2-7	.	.	TGTGCCAGCAGCTTAGCACCCACATCTCGCGAGCAGTACTTC	CASSLAPTSREQYF
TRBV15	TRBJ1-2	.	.	TGTGCCACCAGCAGGGTTGGGCGGGGTAATGGCTACACCTTC	CATSRVGRGNGYTF
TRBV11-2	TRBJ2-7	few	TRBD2	TGTGCCAGCAGCTCCGGCGGGGGGGGCTACGAGCAGTACTTC	CASSSGGGGYEQYF
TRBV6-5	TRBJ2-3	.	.	TGTGCCAGCAGTCACCTACCGGGAGCCACAGATACGCAGTATTTT	CASSHLPGATDTQYF
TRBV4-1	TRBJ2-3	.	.	TGCGCCAGCAGCCAAGGGGATTTTGAGGATACGCAGTATTTT	CASSQGDFEDTQYF
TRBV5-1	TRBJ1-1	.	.	TGCGCCAGCAGCTTGGTGGCCAGCAAGAACACTGAAGCTTTCTTT	CASSLVASKNTEAFF
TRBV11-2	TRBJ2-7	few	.	TGTGCCAGCAGCTCGACAGTGTCCTCCTACGAGCAGTACTTC	CASSSTVSSYEQYF
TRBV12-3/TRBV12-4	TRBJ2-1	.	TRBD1	TGTGCCAGCAGTAGAGGACAGGGTAGAGATGAGCAGTTCTTC	CASSRGQGRDEQFF
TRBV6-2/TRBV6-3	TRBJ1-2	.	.	TGTGCCAGCAGCGGGTGGCCTAACTATGGCTACACCTTC	CASSGWPNYGYTF
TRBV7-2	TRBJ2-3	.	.	TGTGCCAGCAGCTTCGTCGGCCCGTTAGGCACAGATACGCAGTATTTT	CASSFVGPLGTDTQYF
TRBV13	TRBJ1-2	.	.	TGTGCCAGCAGCTTTGGGGACATGAGATACACCTTC	CASSFGDMRYTF
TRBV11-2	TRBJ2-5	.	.	TGTGCCAGCAGCAAGTGGGGTGGGCAAGAGACCCAGTACTTC	CASSKWGGQETQYF
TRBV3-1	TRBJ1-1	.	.	TGTGCCAGCAGCCAAGATACAAATAGGAGAACTGAAGCTTTCTTT	CASSQDTNRRTEAFF
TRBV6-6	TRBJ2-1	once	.	TGTGCCAGCAGTTATCTCCGGGACGAGCAGTTCTTC	CASSYLRDEQFF
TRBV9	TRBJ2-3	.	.	TGTGCCAGCACCCCCCAAAGGAGGGACCGAGGGGCAGATACGCAGTATTTT	CASTPQRRDRGADTQYF
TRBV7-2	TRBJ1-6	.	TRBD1	TGTGCCAGCAGCTTACGGGCAGGGGGCCTTAATTCACCCCTCCACTTT	CASSLRAGGLNSPLHF
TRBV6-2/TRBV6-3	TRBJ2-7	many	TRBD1	TGTGCCAGCAGTCACCCGGGACAGGGGTTCTACGAGCAGTACTTC	CASSHPGQGFYEQYF
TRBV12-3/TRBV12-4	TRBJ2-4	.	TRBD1	TGTGCCAGCAGCTTGGGGAACAGGGGCAGAAACATTCAGTACTTC	CASSLGNRGRNIQYF
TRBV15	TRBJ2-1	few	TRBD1	TGTGCCACCAGCAGATTACAGGGGACCTGGAACAATGAGCAGTTCTTC	CATSRLQGTWNNEQFF
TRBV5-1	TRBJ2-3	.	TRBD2	TGCGCCAGCAGCTTCGAGCGGGGGGGCTTCGATACGCAGTATTTT	CASSFERGGFDTQYF
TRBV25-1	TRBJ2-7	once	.	TGTGCCAGCAGTGACCCGAAGGCGGGGGCCTACAATGAGCAGTACTTC	CASSDPKAGAYNEQYF
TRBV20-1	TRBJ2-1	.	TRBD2	TGCAGTGCTCTGGCCGGGACTATAAACAATGAGCAGTTCTTC	CSALAGTINNEQFF
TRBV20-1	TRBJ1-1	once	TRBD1	TGCAGTACCAGACAGGGAGGCACTGAAGCTTTCTTT	CSTRQGGTEAFF
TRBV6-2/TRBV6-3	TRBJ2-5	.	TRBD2	TGTGCCAGCAGTTACCTTGCGGGGGGGCCGGGGCAAGAGACCCAGTACTTC	CASSYLAGGPGQETQYF
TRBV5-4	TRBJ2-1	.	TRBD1	TGTGCCAGCAGCCCCGACAGGGGACGGGCCTACAATGAGCAGTTCTTC	CASSPDRGRAYNEQFF
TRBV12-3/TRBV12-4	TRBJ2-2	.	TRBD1	TGTGCCAGCAGTCAGGACAGGGGGCGAGAGCTGTTTTTT	CASSQDRGRELFF